The entry that follows covers one T cell receptor (beta chain) sequence. No antigen is known for it. One base away there is no much larger clone; base qualities are not given. There are 13 amino acids in the CDR3, from cysteine to phenylalanine inclusive. Of all the DNA, just the CDR3 is kept, 39 bases in frame from base 1. According to the germline V gene, CDR1 reads MNHNS and CDR2 reads SASEGT. V loses 6 bases of germline sequence and J loses 7 bases, and the interval between the two ends is 12 bases. The TCR beta CDR3 regions were amplified from RNA transcripts. A first-round RT-PCR of the TCR CDR3 used the HTBI primer set with the Qiagen OneStep RT-PCR kit. Libraries were constructed in a second round of multiplex PCR, after which size selection and purification were performed. Sequencing of the libraries was done on an Illumina HiSeq2000 using paired-end 100 bp reads. The authors' pipeline ran thus. SOAPnuke was used to process the raw data, throwing out any read that contained adapters or uncalled bases, had a mean Phred below 15, or lacked an exact constant-primer or identifier match. COPE v1.2.5 was used to merge high-quality paired reads, and clonotypes were defined as unique nucleotide sequences. MiTCR v1.1 was used to align clonotypes to the IMGT TRBV, TRBD and TRBJ reference segments. The analysis included only V-J combinations with a frequency above 0.0001, which together covered 99.2% of the repertoires. The TCS score was defined as F50 (clonal expansion) divided by E x V (chaos), with BLOSUM62-based TCRdist calculated between CDR3 peptides within each V-J. Welch's t-statistics and random forest reduced 450 to 600 V-J features to 13, which were used in a naive Bayes classifier (R e1071). TCRdb cleaned the public reads at Q25 with fastp, built clones with MiXCR and kept in-frame beta chains. For every CDR3 protein sequence, its rows merge into one entry that carries the most common genes and DNA. These V and J calls originate from TCRdb's pipeline instead of the authors' own analysis. The sample table shows some 510,000 distinct CDR3 sequences, and 20% to 25% are seen once. The ten largest clones take up 26% of the sample.

Stable Graves' hyperthyroidism was defined as the absence of progression to ophthalmopathy over 18 months of follow-up. Hyperthyroidism patients were aged 18 to 65 years and newly diagnosed, with disease duration of less than 2 months. The study excluded patients with uncontrolled infections, other autoimmune diseases, pregnancy or lactation. Diagnoses were established on the basis of clinical symptoms, serum thyroxine and TRAb, thyroid ultrasound, and orbital computed tomography. PBMCs were separated from approximately 10 ml of fresh peripheral blood using Ficoll-Paque density gradient centrifugation. Trizol reagent was used to extract total RNA, and RNA quality was then checked on an Agilent 2100 Bioanalyzer. This entry comes from a study of T cells in Graves' hyperthyroidism and ophthalmopathy (dated by TCRdb to the late 2010s). Regarding the complete study: Peripheral blood was collected at initial diagnosis, before any treatment. After sampling, hyperthyroidism patients received methimazole starting at 30 mg daily, and ophthalmopathy patients received high-dose intravenous methylprednisolone. TCR Vbeta CDR3 sequencing of 130 to 150 peripheral blood samples (approximately 44 ophthalmopathy, over 70 hyperthyroidism and 17 progressor patients) is reported in the paper. A discovery cohort of roughly 96 patients, about 44 with Graves' ophthalmopathy and about 58 with stable Graves' hyperthyroidism, was used to find distinguishing TCR V-J signatures. An independent validation cohort of around 19 hyperthyroidism patients and approximately 16 patients who later progressed to ophthalmopathy tested prospective prediction of ophthalmopathy. For training and testing, the 95 to 100 patients in the discovery cohort were randomly divided in a 7:3 ratio. Thyroid tissue and blood T-cell repertoires from roughly 6 Graves' hyperthyroidism patients were also compared in the study. Study-level results and caveats: In validation, progression to ophthalmopathy was predicted by the model with 70.59% sensitivity and 72.22% specificity, a median of around 6.5 months before onset. Most expanded thyroid clonotypes (frequency above 0.001) were also found in blood, which suggests that blood repertoires may mirror thyroid immune responses. A 13 V-J signature model separated ophthalmopathy from stable hyperthyroidism, with about 90% sensitivity and 81.08% specificity in cross-validation and 80%/75% in testing. No statistical method was used to fix the sample size in advance, and group allocation was not hidden from the investigators.

The clonotype comes from a man aged 18 to 29 with Graves' hyperthyroidism. The rearranged chain carries TRBV6-1 and TRBJ2-2, with an unclear D gene assignment. Sequencing was performed on blood. The CDR3 in this case is CASSPIWGGELFF. At the DNA level, the sequence is TGTGCCAGCAGCCCCATTTGGGGCGGGGAGCTGTTTTTT.